This TCR beta chain was obtained from a study of cytomegalovirus exposure and HLA in healthy donors. Study details: The same platform was used for the approximately 120 validation repertoires as for the 650 to 700 first-cohort repertoires, as reported in a later analysis. Study-wide findings and caveats: According to a subsequent analysis, TCR clusters identified in the first cohort showed a tendency to co-occur across the 100 to 150 validation repertoires. As confirmed in vitro, a few CMV-associated chains were specific for CMV antigens.

Comment on this clone: Its target is unknown.

Separation from the roughly 700-subject first cohort characterized the approximately 130-subject validation cohort, to which the donors belonged. Repertoires were generated with immunoSEQ multiplex PCR, while TCRdb's copy carries only in-frame clones and drops some. Of 150,000 or so clones in the sample, about 86% were seen once. V was pared by 2 bases and J by 4 bases, with 5 bases of the junction left unmatched. Germline CDR1 GTSNPN, CDR2 SVGIG (reference sequence). The CDR3 consists of 14 residues. This clonotype originated in a human donor in good health. The sequencing input was PBMCs. V gene TRBV30 combines with J gene TRBJ1-5; 7 bases match TRBD1. The CDR3 DNA reads TGTGCCTGGAGTAGGCCAGGGGGAAATCAGCCCCAGCATTTT. It encodes CAWSRPGGNQPQHF.